This T cell receptor (beta chain) was recovered during a study of cytomegalovirus exposure and HLA in healthy donors. PCR used 60 Vbeta primers and 13 Jbeta primers. Profiled with immunoSEQ multiplex PCR; TCRdb holds only in-frame clones, not every one. The sample lists about 200,000 clones; roughly 80% were seen once. Study results and limitations: Near-uniform donor sequencing depth was presumed by presence/absence analyses. Using the classifier, cytomegalovirus status was reportedly diagnosed with high specificity and sensitivity. An analysis that came later showed most CMV-associated TCR beta chains appearing HLA-restricted. When a later analysis was performed, an Asian-associated ancestry cluster reportedly had fewer N-insertions than the approximately 700-donor mean.

The V gene lost 6 bases and the J gene lost 4 bases, with 21 bases spanning the gap. The CDR3 totals 17 residues. CDR1 MNHEY and CDR2 SMNVEV come from the germline V gene (reference sequence). As to this clone: The antigen remains undetermined.

The V gene is TRBV27, the J gene TRBJ2-2; the D gene is possibly TRBD1 (6 bases). The sequencing sample was made of PBMCs. The clonotype comes from a woman in her thirties or forties in good health and CMV-seronegative. The CDR3 reads CASRGSAGTHLTGELFF. The CDR3 DNA follows: TGTGCCAGCAGGGGTTCTGCCGGGACACACCTCACCGGGGAGCTGTTTTTT.